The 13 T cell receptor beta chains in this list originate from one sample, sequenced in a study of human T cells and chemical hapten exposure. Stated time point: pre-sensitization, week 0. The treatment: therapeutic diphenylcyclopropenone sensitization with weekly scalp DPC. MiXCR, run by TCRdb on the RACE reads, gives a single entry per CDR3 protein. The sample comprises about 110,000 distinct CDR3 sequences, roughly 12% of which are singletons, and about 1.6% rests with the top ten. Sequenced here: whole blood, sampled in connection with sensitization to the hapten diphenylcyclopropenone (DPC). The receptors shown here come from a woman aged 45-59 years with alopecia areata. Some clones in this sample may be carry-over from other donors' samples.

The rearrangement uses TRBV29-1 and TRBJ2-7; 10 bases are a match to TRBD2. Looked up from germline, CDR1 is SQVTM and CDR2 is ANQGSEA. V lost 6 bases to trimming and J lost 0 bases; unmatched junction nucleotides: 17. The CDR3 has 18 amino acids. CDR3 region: CSVRARTSGMSSSYEQYF. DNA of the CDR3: TGCAGCGTCCGGGCGAGGACTAGCGGCATGTCGAGCTCCTACGAGCAGTACTTC.

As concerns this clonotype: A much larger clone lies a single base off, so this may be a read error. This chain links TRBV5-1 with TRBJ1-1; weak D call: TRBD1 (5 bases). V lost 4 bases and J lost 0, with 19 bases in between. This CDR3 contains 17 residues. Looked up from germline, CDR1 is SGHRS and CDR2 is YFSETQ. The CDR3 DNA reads TGCGCCAGCAGCCGGGAACAGGAGACGGGGTTGAACACTGAAGCTTTCTTT. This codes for CASSREQETGLNTEAFF.

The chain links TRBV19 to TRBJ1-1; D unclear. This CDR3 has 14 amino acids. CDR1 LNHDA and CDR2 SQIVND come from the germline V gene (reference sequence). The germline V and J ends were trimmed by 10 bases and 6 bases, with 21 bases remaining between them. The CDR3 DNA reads TGTGCCACCCGGGGTAATCTCGGAAAGGCTGAAGCTTTCTTT. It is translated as CATRGNLGKAEAFF.

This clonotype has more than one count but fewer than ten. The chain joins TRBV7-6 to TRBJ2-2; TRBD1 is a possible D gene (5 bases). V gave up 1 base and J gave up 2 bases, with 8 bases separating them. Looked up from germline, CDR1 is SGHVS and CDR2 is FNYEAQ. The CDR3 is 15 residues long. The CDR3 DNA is TGTGCCAGCAGCTTAGGACAGCGAAACACCGGGGAGCTGTTTTTT. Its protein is CASSLGQRNTGELFF.

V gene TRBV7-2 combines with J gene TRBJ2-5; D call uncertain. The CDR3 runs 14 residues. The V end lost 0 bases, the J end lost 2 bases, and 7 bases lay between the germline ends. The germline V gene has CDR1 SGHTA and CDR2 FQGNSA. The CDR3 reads CASSLAALQETQYF. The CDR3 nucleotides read TGTGCCAGCAGCTTAGCGGCACTACAAGAGACCCAGTACTTC.

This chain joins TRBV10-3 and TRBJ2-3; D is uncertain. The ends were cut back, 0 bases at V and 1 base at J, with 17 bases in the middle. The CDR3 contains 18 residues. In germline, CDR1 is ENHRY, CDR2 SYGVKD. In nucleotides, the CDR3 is TGTGCCATCAGTGAGTCGACTCGGGCTAACCCTCGCACAGATACGCAGTATTTT. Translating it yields CAISESTRANPRTDTQYF.

The CDR3 region is CASEWQGLGEQFF. The DNA of the CDR3 is TGTGCCAGCGAGTGGCAGGGTCTCGGGGAGCAGTTCTTC. The gene calls are TRBV2 and TRBJ2-1, with a weak D call TRBD1 (5 bases). Germline V lookup: CDR1 SNHLY, CDR2 FYNNEI. The CDR3 extends over 13 amino acids. Trimming removed 8 bases at V and 10 bases at J, with 18 bases between.

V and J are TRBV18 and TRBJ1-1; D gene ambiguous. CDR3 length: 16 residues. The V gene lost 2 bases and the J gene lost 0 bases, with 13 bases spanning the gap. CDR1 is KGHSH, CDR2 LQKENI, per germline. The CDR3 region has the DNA TGTGCCAGCTCACCAGGTGGCAGCCTCATGAACACTGAAGCTTTCTTT. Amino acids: CASSPGGSLMNTEAFF.

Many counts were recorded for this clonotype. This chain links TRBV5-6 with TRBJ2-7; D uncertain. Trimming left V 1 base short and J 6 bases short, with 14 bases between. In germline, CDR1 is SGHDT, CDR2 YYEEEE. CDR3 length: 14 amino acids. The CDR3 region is CASSLRSVVGEQYF. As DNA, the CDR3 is TGTGCCAGCAGCTTGAGGTCCGTGGTAGGCGAGCAGTACTTC.

The CDR3 sequence: CASSPPGSYAGELFF. As DNA, the CDR3 is TGTGCCAGCAGCCCTCCAGGGAGTTATGCCGGGGAGCTGTTTTTT. The chain carries TRBV3-1 and TRBJ2-2; D could derive from TRBD1 or TRBD2 (5 bases each). This CDR3 comprises 15 residues. Germline loops: CDR1 LGHDT, CDR2 YNNKEL (reference sequence). V was clipped by 4 bases and J by 6 bases, with 15 bases between them.

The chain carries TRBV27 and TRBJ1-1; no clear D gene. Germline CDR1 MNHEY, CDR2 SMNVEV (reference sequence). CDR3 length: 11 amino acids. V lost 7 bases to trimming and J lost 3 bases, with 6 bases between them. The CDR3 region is CASKEDTEAFF. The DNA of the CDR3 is TGTGCCAGCAAGGAGGACACTGAAGCTTTCTTT.

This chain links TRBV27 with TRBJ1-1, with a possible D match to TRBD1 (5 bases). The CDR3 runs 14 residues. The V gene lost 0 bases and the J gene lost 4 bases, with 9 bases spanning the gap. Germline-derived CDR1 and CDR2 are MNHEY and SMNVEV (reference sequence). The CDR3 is CASSLSGGVTEAFF. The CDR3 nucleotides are TGTGCCAGCAGTTTATCGGGGGGGGTCACTGAAGCTTTCTTT.

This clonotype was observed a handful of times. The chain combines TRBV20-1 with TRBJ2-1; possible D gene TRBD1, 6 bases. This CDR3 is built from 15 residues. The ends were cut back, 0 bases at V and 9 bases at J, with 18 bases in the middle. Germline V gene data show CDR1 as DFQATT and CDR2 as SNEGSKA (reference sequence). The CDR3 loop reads CSARDRDTSRREQFF. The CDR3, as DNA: TGCAGTGCTAGAGACCGGGACACCAGTCGGCGTGAGCAGTTCTTC.